These T cell receptor beta chains were read from a single sample in a study of T cells after yellow fever vaccination. One entry per CDR3 protein, called by TCRdb with MiXCR from the 5' RACE reads. The sample records around 500,000 distinct CDR3 sequences, 21% being singletons. The sample here was PBMCs, taken 21 days after the first yellow fever vaccination. These receptors all stem from a man aged 18 to 29 who received the YFV17D yellow fever vaccine. Both conserved end residues are part of each CDR3. Fields, in order: J gene, V gene, D gene, clone size, CDR3 DNA, CDR3 protein. D genes are given only for firm matches. Where a row states a size, it is once, few, many or the class of an expanded clone; other rows omit it.

j_call: TRBJ2-3
v_call: TRBV5-1
d_call: .
clone_size: .
cdr3_nt: TGCGCCAGCAGCGCTGGCCTTGGGGGGCTGAGGACAGATACGCAGTATTTT
cdr3_aa: CASSAGLGGLRTDTQYF

j_call: TRBJ1-2
v_call: TRBV7-2
d_call: .
clone_size: .
cdr3_nt: TGTGCCAGCAGCACAGACAGCAGCTATGGCTACACCTTC
cdr3_aa: CASSTDSSYGYTF

j_call: TRBJ2-7
v_call: TRBV7-2
d_call: .
clone_size: few
cdr3_nt: TGTGCCAGCACGCCGGAGGGATCCTCCTACGAGCAGTACTTC
cdr3_aa: CASTPEGSSYEQYF

j_call: TRBJ2-3
v_call: TRBV12-3/TRBV12-4
d_call: .
clone_size: few
cdr3_nt: TGTGCCAGCAGTTTTATGGGGAGCACAGATACGCAGTATTTT
cdr3_aa: CASSFMGSTDTQYF

j_call: TRBJ2-5
v_call: TRBV4-1
d_call: .
clone_size: .
cdr3_nt: TGCGCCAGCAGCCAATGGTCTCTGGGGCTCCGAGGGGAGACCCAGTACTTC
cdr3_aa: CASSQWSLGLRGETQYF

j_call: TRBJ1-5
v_call: TRBV6-6
d_call: .
clone_size: few
cdr3_nt: TGTGCCAGCAGGCCAGGGGACATTCAGCCCCAGCATTTT
cdr3_aa: CASRPGDIQPQHF

j_call: TRBJ2-5
v_call: TRBV25-1
d_call: .
clone_size: few
cdr3_nt: TGTGCCAGCAGCCACACTTGGCAGATTGAGACCCAGTACTTC
cdr3_aa: CASSHTWQIETQYF

j_call: TRBJ2-1
v_call: TRBV14
d_call: TRBD1
clone_size: few
cdr3_nt: TGTGCCAGCAGCCAAGAGTCGGGGCAGGGGGTGCCCAATGAGCAGTTCTTC
cdr3_aa: CASSQESGQGVPNEQFF

j_call: TRBJ2-3
v_call: TRBV9
d_call: .
clone_size: .
cdr3_nt: TGTGCCAGCAGCGTAGTGTCGACTGCAGATACGCAGTATTTT
cdr3_aa: CASSVVSTADTQYF

j_call: TRBJ2-1
v_call: TRBV6-5
d_call: .
clone_size: few
cdr3_nt: TGTGCCAGCAGTTACTCGGGGGGCCGGTCTAGCTATGAGCAGTTCTTC
cdr3_aa: CASSYSGGRSSYEQFF

j_call: TRBJ2-2
v_call: TRBV2
d_call: .
clone_size: .
cdr3_nt: TGTGCCAGCAGGGGCCGGGTTCGGGACACCGGGGAGCTGTTTTTT
cdr3_aa: CASRGRVRDTGELFF

j_call: TRBJ2-1
v_call: TRBV20-1
d_call: .
clone_size: .
cdr3_nt: TGCAGTGCCGCAGGGGGGGGGCGCCACAATGAGCAGTTCTTC
cdr3_aa: CSAAGGGRHNEQFF

j_call: TRBJ2-3
v_call: TRBV5-1
d_call: TRBD1
clone_size: few
cdr3_nt: TGCGCCAGCAGCCCCCGGACAGGGATATCAGATACGCAGTATTTT
cdr3_aa: CASSPRTGISDTQYF

j_call: TRBJ1-2
v_call: TRBV20-1
d_call: TRBD1
clone_size: few
cdr3_nt: TGCTGTGCTAGAGCTGGTATATTCCGGGACAGGGGGCTTCGTCGCTATGGCTACACCTTC
cdr3_aa: CCARAGIFRDRGLRRYGYTF

j_call: TRBJ1-2
v_call: TRBV7-8
d_call: .
clone_size: few
cdr3_nt: TGTGCCAGCAGCCACCCACAGGACGGCAAATATGGCTACACCTTC
cdr3_aa: CASSHPQDGKYGYTF

j_call: TRBJ1-4
v_call: TRBV7-2
d_call: .
clone_size: few
cdr3_nt: TGTGCCACCAGCCAGGGTCCGAATGAAAAACTGTTTTTT
cdr3_aa: CATSQGPNEKLFF

j_call: TRBJ1-1
v_call: TRBV7-3
d_call: .
clone_size: .
cdr3_nt: TGTGCCAGCAGCCGTGGGGGCAGCCACACTGAAGCTTTCTTT
cdr3_aa: CASSRGGSHTEAFF

j_call: TRBJ2-2
v_call: TRBV5-1
d_call: .
clone_size: many
cdr3_nt: TGCGCCAGCAGCTTAGCGACAGCGAACACCGGGGAGCTGTTTTTT
cdr3_aa: CASSLATANTGELFF

j_call: TRBJ2-5
v_call: TRBV2
d_call: .
clone_size: many
cdr3_nt: TGTGCCAGCAGTGACGGAGGGGGGGAGACCCAGTACTTC
cdr3_aa: CASSDGGGETQYF

j_call: TRBJ2-2
v_call: TRBV12-3/TRBV12-4
d_call: TRBD2
clone_size: many
cdr3_nt: TGTGCCAGCTCCGGGACTACCAACACCGGGGAGCTGTTTTTT
cdr3_aa: CASSGTTNTGELFF